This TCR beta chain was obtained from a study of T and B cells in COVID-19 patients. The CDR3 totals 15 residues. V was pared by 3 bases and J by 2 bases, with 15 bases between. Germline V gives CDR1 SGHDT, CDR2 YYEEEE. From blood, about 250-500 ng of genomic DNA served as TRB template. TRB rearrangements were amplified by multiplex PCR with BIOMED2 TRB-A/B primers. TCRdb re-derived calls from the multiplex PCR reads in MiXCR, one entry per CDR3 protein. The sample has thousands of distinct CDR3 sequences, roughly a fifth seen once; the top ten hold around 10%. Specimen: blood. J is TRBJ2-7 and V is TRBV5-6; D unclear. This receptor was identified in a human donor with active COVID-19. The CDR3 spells CASSSRTANPYEQYF. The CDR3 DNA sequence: TGTGCCAGCAGCTCTCGGACCGCGAACCCCTACGAGCAGTACTTC. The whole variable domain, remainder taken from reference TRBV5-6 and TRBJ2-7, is DAGVTQSPTHLIKTRGQQVTLRCSPKSGHDTVSWYQQALGQGPQFIFQYYEEEERQRGNFPDRFSGHQFPNYSSELNVNALLLGDSALYLCASSSRTANPYEQYFGPGTRLTVT.